Listed here are 21 T cell receptor beta chains from one sample, sequenced in a study of tissue T cells after allogeneic stem cell transplantation. Indicated time point: mouse harvest day 14 after allogeneic transplant. Tail vein injection delivered 10^7 T-cell-depleted bone marrow cells and 10^6 splenic CD5+ T cells. Repertoires were generated with immunoSEQ multiplex PCR, while TCRdb's copy carries only in-frame clones and drops some. This table has several thousand clones, 40% appearing once. The sample was gut tissue. These receptors were taken from a female BALB/c mouse given C57BL/6 T cells with graft-versus-host disease after an allogeneic hematopoietic cell transplant.

Of note for this clone: Germline and genes here are mouse. The read ends 1 residue before the CDR3 terminus; that terminus is restored from the germline J gene. The gene calls are TRBV23 and TRBJ1-4. The CDR3 loop spans 17 amino acids. The germline CDR1 and CDR2 sequences are KGHTA and FQNQQP. CDR3 sequence reads: CSSSQSGKKISNERLFF. The part of the CDR3 DNA that was read is TGCTCCAGCAGTCAATCGGGGAAGAAAATTTCCAACGAAAGATTATTT.

Of note for this clone: Gene names denote mouse genes. With the read ending 1 residue before the CDR3 end, the germline J gene is used to fill in that end. This sequence joins TRBV12-2 and TRBJ2-5; D may be TRBD1 (5 bases). CDR3 size: 14 residues. CDR1 is SGHLS, CDR2 HYDKME, per germline. The V and J ends lost 4 bases and 0 bases respectively, with 10 bases between them. The sequenced CDR3 bases are TGTGCCAGCTCCCCGGACATTAACCAAGACACCCAGTAC. Translated, it gives CASSPDINQDTQY. The whole CDR3 protein reads CASSPDINQDTQYF.

As to this clone: Mouse names are used for the genes. The CDR3 sequence: CSSSQQISNERLFF. CDR3 DNA, as far as it was read: TGCTCCAGCAGTCAACAGATTTCCAACGAAAGATTATTT. This chain links TRBV23 with TRBJ1-4; the tabulated D call, TRBD1, remains unverified against the DNA. The read falls 1 residue short of the CDR3 end, and the missing part is taken from the germline J gene. Germline CDR1 reads KGHTA; CDR2 reads FQNQQP. The CDR3 is 14 amino acids.

This clone was recorded a few times. Gene names and germline match the mouse. The CDR3 goes on 1 residue after the read ends, and that part is filled in from the germline J gene. The V call is TRBV26, the J call TRBJ2-1; D is unresolved. Between the trimmed V and J ends, which lost 3 bases and 0 bases, there was a span of 6 bases. This CDR3 contains 14 residues. CDR1 KGHPV and CDR2 FQNQEV come from the germline V gene (reference sequence). CDR3: CASSLGSNYAEQFF. CDR3 DNA (partial): TGTGCCAGCAGTCTTGGGTCTAACTATGCTGAGCAGTTC.

Comments on this clone: Genes and germline are mouse. Sequencing ends 1 residue short of the CDR3 end; the germline J gene provides the rest. This chain uses TRBV26 with TRBJ1-6; D uncertain. TRBJ1-6 is identified as an open reading frame with a role that is uncertain. The germline V gene has CDR1 KGHPV and CDR2 FQNQEV (reference sequence). Trimming removed 0 bases from V and 3 bases from J, with 6 bases in between. CDR3 size: 15 residues. CDR3 DNA (partial): TGTGCCAGCAGTCTGTCGCCGAACTATAATTCGCCCCTCTAC. Its protein product is CASSLSPNYNSPLY. The CDR3 reads in full as CASSLSPNYNSPLYF.

Comments on this clone: Genes here carry mouse names. The read is 1 residue too short to cover the CDR3 end, so that end is filled in from the germline J gene. The rearrangement joins TRBV23 to TRBJ2-5. Germline assignment: CDR1 KGHTA and CDR2 FQNQQP. CDR3 length: 15 amino acids. The covered CDR3 bases are TGCTCCAGCAGTCCCTCGGGGTTTAACCAAGACACCCAGTAC. Translating gives CSSSPSGFNQDTQY. The CDR3 in its entirety is CSSSPSGFNQDTQYF.

To note about this clone: All gene names here are mouse names. The observed sequence ends 1 residue before the CDR3 terminus, with the missing tail filled in from the germline J gene. This chain uses TRBV26 with TRBJ1-6, with unresolved D. TRBJ1-6 is known as an ORF, though its function is uncertain. V lost 6 bases to trimming and J lost 4 bases, with 10 bases between them. Germline V gene sequence: CDR1 KGHPV, CDR2 FQNQEV (reference sequence). The CDR3 is 14 amino acids. CDR3 protein: CASRPGGYNSPLYF. The DNA read from the CDR3 is TGTGCCAGCAGACCGGGAGGGTATAATTCGCCCCTCTAC.

On this clone itself: Gene names refer to mouse genes. CDR3 sequence: CASSQTGPQDTQYF. The sequenced CDR3 bases are TGTGCCAGCAGTCAGACAGGGCCCCAAGACACCCAGTAC. The V gene is TRBV26, the J gene TRBJ2-5; TRBD1 matches 7 bases. From the germline J gene comes the end of the CDR3, since the read stops 1 residue before it. With 4 bases clipped from V and 2 bases from J, the junction kept 3 bases outside the gene matches. Germline assignment: CDR1 KGHPV and CDR2 FQNQEV (reference sequence). CDR3 size: 14 residues.

Of note for this clone: Each gene name is a mouse one. CDR3 bases read: TGTGCCAGCAGTCGAAACACAGAAGTCTTC. Translation gives CASSRNTEVF. The whole CDR3 is CASSRNTEVFF. V gene TRBV19 combines with J gene TRBJ1-1; D gene unclear. Read sequence stops 1 residue before the CDR3 end, and the germline J gene provides the missing end. The length of the CDR3 is 11 residues. V was cut by 4 bases and J by 1 base, with 2 bases left in between. Germline V gene sequence: CDR1 FNHDT, CDR2 SITEND (reference sequence).

For this clone: Mouse germline and gene names are used. The CDR3 goes on 1 residue after the read ends, and that part is filled in from the germline J gene. The rearrangement joins TRBV23 to TRBJ2-2; no DNA check was done on the table's D call, TRBD2. Germline assignment: CDR1 KGHTA and CDR2 FQNQQP. CDR3 size: 16 residues. Here the CDR3 reads CSSSQSGGANTGQLYF. The sequenced CDR3 bases are TGCTCCAGCAGTCAATCTGGGGGAGCAAACACCGGGCAGCTCTAC. Supplemented by reference TRBV23 and TRBJ2-2, the full variable domain reads DAAVTQKPRYLIKMKGQEAEMKCIPEKGHTAVFWYQQKQSKELKFLIYFQNQQPLDQIDMVKERFSAVCPSSSLCSLGIRTCEAEDSALYLCSSSQSGGANTGQLYFGEGSKLTVL.

This clone was seen once. Gene and germline names: mouse. The read stops 1 residue short of the end of the CDR3; the missing end is completed from the germline J gene. The chain carries TRBV5 and TRBJ2-4; 8 nucleotides align to TRBD2. The CDR3 runs to 15 residues. V was clipped by 4 bases and J by 1 base; unmatched bases: 4. CDR1 is LGHNA, CDR2 YNLKQL, per germline (reference sequence). The CDR3 DNA, read in part, is TGTGCCAGCAGCCCCTGGGGGGAGGGTCAAAACACCTTGTAC. The encoded protein is CASSPWGEGQNTLY. The full CDR3 protein reads CASSPWGEGQNTLYF.

With respect to this clone: Mouse germline and gene names are used. The read is 1 residue too short to cover the CDR3 end, so that end is filled in from the germline J gene. This chain connects TRBV26 to TRBJ1-1; possibly TRBD1 for D (6 bases). V was pared by 7 bases and J by 1 base, with 7 bases between. This CDR3 is 12 amino acids long. Germline V gene data show CDR1 as KGHPV and CDR2 as FQNQEV (reference sequence). This chain's CDR3 is CASIQGNTEVFF. The part of the CDR3 DNA that was read is TGTGCCAGCATACAGGGGAACACAGAAGTCTTC.

This clone is medium-sized by share. Germline and genes: mouse. From the germline J gene comes the end of the CDR3, since the read stops 1 residue before it. The chain is built from TRBV13-2 and TRBJ2-7; D is possibly TRBD1 (6 bases). Trimming pared 0 bases from V and 6 bases from J, leaving 13 bases between. Looked up from germline, CDR1 is NNHNN and CDR2 is SYGAGS (reference sequence). This CDR3 comprises 14 residues. CDR3 residues: CASGDAQGGFEQYF. The covered CDR3 bases are TGTGCCAGCGGTGATGCACAGGGAGGGTTTGAACAGTAC.

Details on this clone: The gene symbols are mouse symbols. The read terminates 1 residue ahead of where the CDR3 ends, so the germline J gene completes it. The gene calls are TRBV13-1 and TRBJ2-1, with D perhaps TRBD1 or TRBD2 (7 bases each). Trimming pared 3 bases from V and 7 bases from J, leaving 11 bases between. This CDR3 spans 13 amino acids. Germline CDR1 NSHNY, CDR2 SYGAGN. The CDR3 protein is CASSGQGGAEQFF. The part of the CDR3 DNA that was read is TGTGCCAGCAGTGGTCAGGGGGGCGCTGAGCAGTTC.

This clone is medium-sized (0.01 to 0.1%) by share. Gene names refer to mouse genes. The read terminates 1 residue before the CDR3 end, so the remaining end is supplied by the germline J gene. The gene calls are TRBV12-1 and TRBJ1-4; 8 bases align to TRBD1. Looked up from germline, CDR1 is SGHSN and CDR2 is HYEKVE. V shed 1 base, J shed 5 bases, and the junction held 2 bases outside the gene matches. CDR3 length equals 14 residues. CDR3 sequence: CASSLRQGNERLFF. The CDR3 bases that were read are TGTGCCAGCTCTCTGCGACAGGGGAACGAAAGATTATTT.

Remarks on this clone: Gene names denote mouse genes. The CDR3 extends 1 residue past the end of the read, so its final part is completed from the germline J gene. This chain links TRBV12-2 with TRBJ2-2, with 7 positions matching TRBD1. This CDR3 comprises 15 residues. The V segment lost 4 bases and the J segment 0 bases; nucleotides outside the gene matches: 4. The germline CDR1 and CDR2 sequences are SGHLS and HYDKME. This CDR3 is CASSPDRSNTGQLYF. The sequenced CDR3 bases are TGTGCCAGCTCCCCGGACAGGTCAAACACCGGGCAGCTCTAC.

On this clone: Gene names and germline refer to mouse. The missing CDR3 end, 1 residue past where the read stops, is filled in from the germline J gene. The genes are TRBV26 and TRBJ1-3; D not certain. The CDR3 has 14 amino acids. The germline gives CDR1 KGHPV, CDR2 FQNQEV (reference sequence). Trimming left V 1 base short and J 0 bases short, with 4 bases between. The CDR3 loop reads CASSLWDSGNTLYF. The sequenced part of the CDR3 DNA is TGTGCCAGCAGTCTGTGGGATTCTGGAAATACGCTCTAT. The full variable domain, with the rest looked up from reference TRBV26 and TRBJ1-3, is NSKVIQTPRYLVKGQGQKAKMRCIPEKGHPVVFWYQQNKNNEFKFLINFQNQEVLQQIDMTEKRFSAECPSNSPCSLEIQSSEAGDSALYLCASSLWDSGNTLYFGEGSRLIVV.

Worth noting for this clone: Mouse germline and gene names are used. From the germline J gene comes the end of the CDR3, since the read stops 1 residue before it. The chain joins TRBV26 to TRBJ1-1, with no clear D. The V and J ends lost 2 bases and 1 base respectively, with 5 bases between them. The CDR3 extends over 13 amino acids. Germline CDR1 KGHPV, CDR2 FQNQEV (reference sequence). Partial CDR3 DNA: TGTGCCAGCAGTCTGCACAAAAACACAGAAGTCTTC. It codes for CASSLHKNTEVF. The whole CDR3 protein is CASSLHKNTEVFF.

On this clone itself: Mouse gene names and germline throughout. The missing CDR3 end, 1 residue past where the read stops, is filled in from the germline J gene. V and J are TRBV15 and TRBJ2-1; D might be TRBD1 (7 bases). Per germline, CDR1 SGHND and CDR2 FRSKSL. The CDR3 extends over 14 amino acids. Trimming removed 6 bases at V and 7 bases at J, with 16 bases between. The CDR3 is CASSLGGGGAEQFF. Incomplete CDR3 DNA: TGTGCCAGCAGCCTCGGAGGGGGCGGGGCTGAGCAGTTC.

In the case of this clone: Gene names follow the mouse nomenclature. This CDR3 is also generated by other DNA sequences in the sample. This CDR3 reads CASSGQGPNERLFF. CDR3 bases read: TGTGCCAGCAGCGGGCAGGGGCCCAACGAAAGATTATTT. The chain uses TRBV26 and TRBJ1-4; the D gene is possibly TRBD1 (6 bases). The read ends 1 residue shy of where the CDR3 ends; the end is completed using the germline J gene. The length of the CDR3 is 14 residues. V was cut by 6 bases and J by 3 bases, with 11 bases left in between. From germline, CDR1 is KGHPV and CDR2 FQNQEV (reference sequence).

Concerning this clone: The gene names given are mouse names. Read data end 1 residue before the CDR3 end; the end is taken from the germline J gene. The gene calls are TRBV26 and TRBJ2-3; TRBD2 matches 9 bases. The CDR3 contains 15 residues. Germline trimming cut 6 bases from V and 0 bases from J; bases unmatched to any gene: 4. Germline V gives CDR1 KGHPV, CDR2 FQNQEV (reference sequence). Partial CDR3 DNA: TGTGCCAGCAGCCGGGGACTGGGTAGTGCAGAAACGCTGTAT. It yields the protein CASSRGLGSAETLY. The whole CDR3 protein is CASSRGLGSAETLYF.